The 27 T cell receptor beta chains presented below share a single source sample, sequenced in a study of T-cell reconstitution after alpha-beta-depleted transplantation in children. A library of TCRbeta sequences, prepared with unique molecular identifiers, was generated. MiXCR was run by TCRdb on the PCR reads, yielding one entry per CDR3 protein. Here the sample spans 500,000 or so distinct CDR3 sequences, less than 35% being singletons. The source was PBMCs from the stem cell graft donor, collected from the stem cell graft. These receptors all stem from a human donor who donated a stem cell graft to a child with aplastic anemia.

The V call is TRBV12-3 or TRBV12-4, the J call TRBJ1-2, with D unresolved. V dropped 7 bases and J dropped 8 bases, with 14 bases sitting between them. This CDR3 is built from 12 residues. In nucleotides, the CDR3 is TGTGCCAGCACCCTCACCCCAGGCGGCTACACCTTC. Its protein is CASTLTPGGYTF.

There are a few counts of this clonotype. The J gene is TRBJ1-2, the V gene TRBV30, with no clear D. Germline CDR1 GTSNPN, CDR2 SVGIG (reference sequence). Trimming took off 6 bases at V and 8 bases at J, with 16 bases between the two ends. CDR3 length: 12 residues. The CDR3 DNA reads as TGTGCCTGCCTCCGGGCCCCAAGGGGCTACACCTTC. It yields the protein CACLRAPRGYTF.

This clonotype was observed a handful of times. The chain has TRBV20-1 and TRBJ2-5, with TRBD2 as a possible D gene (7 bases). Germline V CDR1 and CDR2: DFQATT, SNEGSKA (reference sequence). With 4 bases removed from V and 2 bases from J, the gap between germline ends came to 20 bases. There are 16 residues in the CDR3. CDR3 nucleotides: TGCAGTGCTATCGGAGGGAGGGGGGGACTACAAGAGACCCAGTACTTC. Residues: CSAIGGRGGLQETQYF.

The V and J genes are TRBV15 and TRBJ2-5, with D uncertain. Germline CDR1 and CDR2: LNHNV and YYDKDF (reference sequence). Trimming stripped 1 base from V and 0 bases from J, with 9 bases between. CDR3 length: 15 residues. CDR3 sequence reads: CATSRGTADQETQYF. As DNA, the CDR3 is TGTGCCACCAGCAGAGGGACGGCTGACCAAGAGACCCAGTACTTC.

The chain carries TRBV5-1 and TRBJ1-6, with D uncertain. In germline, CDR1 is SGHRS, CDR2 YFSETQ. This CDR3 is built from 15 residues. V dropped 0 bases and J dropped 4 bases, with 8 bases sitting between them. The CDR3 loop is CASSLDPPYNSPLHF. CDR3 DNA: TGCGCCAGCAGCTTGGATCCTCCTTATAATTCACCCCTCCACTTT.

The gene calls are TRBV7-9 and TRBJ1-5, with D perhaps matching TRBD1 (5 bases). The germline V and J ends were trimmed by 1 base and 8 bases, with 9 bases remaining between them. The CDR3 loop spans 13 amino acids. Germline V gene sequence: CDR1 SEHNR, CDR2 FQNEAQ (reference sequence). The CDR3 spells CASSLVWGEPQHF. DNA for the CDR3: TGTGCCAGCAGCTTAGTATGGGGGGAGCCCCAGCATTTT.

This clonotype was recorded at least ten times. This rearrangement joins TRBV29-1 to TRBJ2-5; 7 nucleotides match TRBD1. CDR1 and CDR2 (germline): SQVTM, ANQGSEA. The CDR3 contains 12 residues. The J segment lost 5 bases and the V segment lost 6 bases, leaving 6 bases of the junction unmatched. Here the CDR3 DNA reads TGCAGCGTCGACAGGGACCGGGAGACCCAGTACTTC. Translating gives CSVDRDRETQYF.

The chain is built from TRBV7-9 and TRBJ2-1; a weak D match, TRBD2 (5 bases). This CDR3 spans 15 amino acids. Per germline, CDR1 SEHNR and CDR2 FQNEAQ (reference sequence). The V and J ends lost 5 bases and 7 bases respectively, with 18 bases between them. CDR3: CASSIRGDGVNEQFF. The CDR3 DNA reads as TGTGCCAGCAGCATCCGGGGAGACGGGGTTAATGAGCAGTTCTTC.

This clonotype was observed at least ten times. J is TRBJ2-1 and V is TRBV12-3 or TRBV12-4; maybe TRBD2 (6 bases). This CDR3 contains 12 residues. V gave up 6 bases and J gave up 10 bases, with 13 bases separating them. CDR3 loop: CASSRERGEQFF. Here the CDR3 DNA reads TGTGCCAGCAGCCGGGAGAGAGGGGAGCAGTTCTTC.

This clonotype was detected a few times. This chain uses TRBV6-1 with TRBJ2-7; D remains unclear. Looked up from germline, CDR1 is MNHNS and CDR2 is SASEGT. Trimming shortened V by 6 bases and J by 0 bases, and 12 bases separated the two germline ends. CDR3 length: 14 residues. This CDR3 is CASRGSALSYEQYF. The CDR3 region has the DNA TGTGCCAGCAGAGGGTCGGCACTCTCCTACGAGCAGTACTTC.

The chain uses TRBV5-4 and TRBJ2-7, with D maybe TRBD1 (6 bases). The V end was cut by 1 base, the J end by 2 bases, with 13 bases between. Germline V gives CDR1 SGHNT, CDR2 YYREEE (reference sequence). The CDR3 length is 15 residues. CDR3 region: CASSLWQGPTYEQYF. The CDR3 DNA follows: TGTGCCAGCAGCTTGTGGCAGGGGCCTACCTACGAGCAGTACTTC.

This clonotype was seen a few times. This chain links TRBV29-1 with TRBJ2-1, with 7 bases matching TRBD1. Germline CDR1 reads SQVTM; CDR2 reads ANQGSEA. The J segment lost 14 bases and the V segment lost 7 bases, leaving 11 bases of the junction unmatched. The CDR3 consists of 11 residues. The CDR3 loop reads CSGVDRDRKFF. In DNA, the CDR3 is TGCAGCGGAGTAGACCGGGACAGAAAGTTCTTC.

This clonotype occurred a few times. DNA for the CDR3: TGTGCCAGCAGCCAAGCCCGGGTGGCGAACACCGGGGAGCTGTTTTTT. It encodes CASSQARVANTGELFF. This sequence joins TRBV7-8 and TRBJ2-2; D call uncertain. The CDR3 length is 16 residues. The V end was cut by 5 bases, the J end by 0 bases, with 13 bases between. Germline CDR1 and CDR2: SGHVS and FQNEAQ.

The chain joins TRBV20-1 to TRBJ1-5, with D uncertain. The CDR3 has 15 amino acids. The ends were cut back, 3 bases at V and 0 bases at J, with 12 bases in the middle. Germline CDR1 DFQATT, CDR2 SNEGSKA (reference sequence). The CDR3 loop reads CSASSGILSNQPQHF. The CDR3, as DNA: TGCAGTGCTAGTTCGGGAATCCTTAGCAATCAGCCCCAGCATTTT.

The rearrangement uses TRBV6-1 and TRBJ1-2; no clear D gene. Trimming left V 1 base short and J 5 bases short, with 8 bases between. The CDR3 sequence is 13 residues long. Germline CDR1 is MNHNS and CDR2 is SASEGT. The CDR3 sequence: CASSEEGYYGYTF. CDR3 DNA: TGTGCCAGCAGTGAAGAGGGTTATTATGGCTACACCTTC.

The genes are TRBV7-2 and TRBJ1-2; TRBD1 matches at 10 bases. The CDR3 runs to 15 residues. Germline CDR1 and CDR2: SGHTA and FQGNSA. After removal of 5 bases from V and 4 bases from J, the junction contained 7 bases not matched to a gene. Here the CDR3 reads CASSPDRGQGYGYTF. The CDR3 region has the DNA TGTGCCAGCAGCCCAGACAGGGGGCAGGGCTATGGCTACACCTTC.

This clonotype was counted ten times or more. The rearrangement joins TRBV5-8 to TRBJ1-2; weak D call: TRBD1 (6 bases). V lost 1 base to trimming and J lost 6 bases, with 10 bases between them. The CDR3 is made up of 13 amino acids. Germline CDR1 SGHTS, CDR2 YDEGEE. Written as DNA, the CDR3 is TGTGCCAGCAGCTTGAAGGGGGAAAATGGCTACACCTTC. It translates to CASSLKGENGYTF.

This chain connects TRBV5-1 to TRBJ1-2, with TRBD1 as a possible D gene (5 bases). There are 14 residues in the CDR3. The germline V gene encodes CDR1 SGHRS and CDR2 YFSETQ. V dropped 7 bases and J dropped 8 bases, with 21 bases sitting between them. The CDR3 bases are TGCGCCAGCGCGGCCTGGGCAGGGCCCACCGGCTACACCTTC. Its translation: CASAAWAGPTGYTF. Based on the CDR3 plus reference TRBV5-1 and TRBJ1-2, the full variable domain is KAGVTQTPRYLIKTRGQQVTLSCSPISGHRSVSWYQQTPGQGLQFLFEYFSETQRNKGNFPGRFSGRQFSNSRSEMNVSTLELGDSALYLCASAAWAGPTGYTFGSGTRLTVV.

The rearrangement links TRBV9 to TRBJ2-3; no reliable D call. Trimming removed 4 bases at V and 4 bases at J, with 16 bases between. The germline V gene encodes CDR1 SGDLS and CDR2 YYNGEE. The CDR3 is made up of 15 amino acids. The CDR3 is CASSSLSTPADTQYF. The CDR3 coding sequence is TGTGCCAGCAGCTCTCTCAGTACGCCAGCAGATACGCAGTATTTT.

J is TRBJ2-2 and V is TRBV12-3 or TRBV12-4; D is possibly TRBD2 (6 bases). This CDR3 has 15 residues. V lost 6 bases, J lost 1 base, and 12 bases lay in between. The CDR3 spells CASRTKGLNTGELFF. For the CDR3, the DNA is TGTGCCAGCAGAACCAAGGGACTGAACACCGGGGAGCTGTTTTTT.

This chain joins TRBV7-2 and TRBJ2-1; 7 nucleotides align to TRBD2. V shed 2 bases and J 10 bases; nucleotides not matched to a gene: 5. Looked up from germline, CDR1 is SGHTA and CDR2 is FQGNSA. The CDR3 is made up of 13 amino acids. As DNA, the CDR3 is TGTGCCAGCAGCTTAAACGCGGGGGACGAGCAGTTCTTC. It specifies CASSLNAGDEQFF.

This clonotype was detected only once. This chain uses TRBV7-2 with TRBJ2-2, with D uncertain. V lost 6 bases and J 4 bases, leaving 15 bases between the germline ends. The CDR3 is made up of 15 amino acids. The germline CDR1 and CDR2 sequences are SGHTA and FQGNSA. The CDR3 region has the DNA TGTGCCAGCAGTGACCGCCCCGTCAGCACCGGGGAGCTGTTTTTT. Translating it yields CASSDRPVSTGELFF.

V gene TRBV20-1 combines with J gene TRBJ1-1; D gene unclear. This CDR3 region has 13 residues. The ends were cut back, 6 bases at V and 1 base at J, with 12 bases in the middle. From germline, CDR1 is DFQATT and CDR2 SNEGSKA (reference sequence). Written as DNA, the CDR3 is TGCAGTGCCCCCGGGGAGGGGAACACTGAAGCTTTCTTT. This translates into CSAPGEGNTEAFF.

The chain uses TRBV6-5 and TRBJ1-1; D unresolved. Trimming cost V 0 bases and J 4 bases, with 12 bases left between them. CDR1 is MNHEY, CDR2 SVGAGI, per germline. The CDR3 is 15 residues long. The CDR3 loop reads CASSYSFAVSTEAFF. In nucleotides, the CDR3 is TGTGCCAGCAGTTACTCGTTCGCGGTGAGCACTGAAGCTTTCTTT.

This clonotype was seen just once. The J gene is TRBJ2-2, the V gene TRBV6-2 or TRBV6-3; D remains unclear. The germline CDR1 and CDR2 sequences are MNHEY and SVGEGT. Trimming pared 2 bases from V and 5 bases from J, leaving 9 bases between. There are 14 residues in the CDR3. This CDR3 is CASSYTELTGELFF. CDR3 coding DNA: TGTGCCAGCAGTTACACCGAGCTTACCGGGGAGCTGTTTTTT.

The chain recombines TRBV12-3 or TRBV12-4 with TRBJ2-1; perhaps D is TRBD1 or TRBD2 (5 bases each). The germline V and J ends were trimmed by 3 bases and 7 bases, with 16 bases remaining between them. This CDR3 has 15 amino acids. CDR3 loop: CASSFGESKGNEQFF. CDR3 sequence (DNA): TGTGCCAGCAGTTTCGGGGAGTCCAAGGGGAATGAGCAGTTCTTC.

The chain recombines TRBV30 with TRBJ1-1; no clear D gene. The CDR3 extends over 13 amino acids. Germline V gene lookup returns CDR1 GTSNPN and CDR2 SVGIG (reference sequence). V shed 3 bases and J shed 3 bases, with 11 bases lying between them. CDR3 sequence: CAWSLTRDTEAFF. The CDR3 DNA follows: TGTGCCTGGAGCTTAACCCGGGACACTGAAGCTTTCTTT.